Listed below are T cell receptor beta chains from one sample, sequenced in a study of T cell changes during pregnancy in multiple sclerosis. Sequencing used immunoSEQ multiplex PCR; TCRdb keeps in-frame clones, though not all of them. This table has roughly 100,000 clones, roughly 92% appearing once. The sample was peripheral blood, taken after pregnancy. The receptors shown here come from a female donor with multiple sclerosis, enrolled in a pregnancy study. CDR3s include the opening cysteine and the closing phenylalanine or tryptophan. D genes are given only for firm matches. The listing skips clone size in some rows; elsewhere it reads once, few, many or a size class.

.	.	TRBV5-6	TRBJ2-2	TGTGCCAGCAGCGTAGGGGACGGGGAGCTGTTTTTT	CASSVGDGELFF
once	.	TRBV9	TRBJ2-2	TGTGCCAGCAGCGTAGTCGTGAACACCGGGGAGCTGTTTTTT	CASSVVVNTGELFF
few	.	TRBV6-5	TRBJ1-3	TGTGCCAGCAGTTACGAACTCTCTGGAAACACCATATATTTT	CASSYELSGNTIYF
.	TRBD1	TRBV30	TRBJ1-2	TGTGCCTGGGTGACAGGGGGCCTCTATGGCTACACCTTC	CAWVTGGLYGYTF
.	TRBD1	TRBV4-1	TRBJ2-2	TGCGCCAGCAGCCGCACAGGGGCCGGGGAGCTGTTTTTT	CASSRTGAGELFF
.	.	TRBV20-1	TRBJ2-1	TGCAGTGCTACAGAGACACCGCGGCAGTTCTTC	CSATETPRQFF
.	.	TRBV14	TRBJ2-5	TGTGCCAGCAGCCAGAGGTTCGGTCCCATCGAGACCCAGTACTTC	CASSQRFGPIETQYF
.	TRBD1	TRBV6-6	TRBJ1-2	TGTGCCAGCAAGGCGGAGGGGACAGTTCATGGCTACACCTTC	CASKAEGTVHGYTF
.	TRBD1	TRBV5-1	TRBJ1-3	TGCGCCAGCAGTTTGACCTCTACCGGGACAGGGTATGACACCATATATTTT	CASSLTSTGTGYDTIYF
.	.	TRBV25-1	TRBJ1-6	TGTGCCAGCAAGCGGGGGGTGACTTCACCCCTCCACTTT	CASKRGVTSPLHF
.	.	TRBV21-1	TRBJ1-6	TGTGCCAGCAACAAAAACCGGCAGGGCCCCTATAATTCACCCCTCCACTTT	CASNKNRQGPYNSPLHF
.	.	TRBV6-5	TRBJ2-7	TGTGCCAGCAGTTTAGGGGGGGAGACCTACGAGCAGTACTTC	CASSLGGETYEQYF
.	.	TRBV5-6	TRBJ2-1	TGTGCCAGCTACAATCGGGGCAATGAGCAGTTCTTC	CASYNRGNEQFF
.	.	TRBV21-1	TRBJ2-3	TGTGCCAGCAGCGTAGTTCGGGGTCAAAAAGAGCAAAGACTAGTCACAGATACGCAGTATTTT	CASSVVRGQKEQRLVTDTQYF
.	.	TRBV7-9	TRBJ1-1	TGTGCCAGCAGCCCTACTTCCCTAAGAAGGAACACTGAAGCTTTCTTT	CASSPTSLRRNTEAFF
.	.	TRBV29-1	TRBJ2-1	TGCAGCGTCCCGACAGGAGCCATCAACAATGAGCAGTTCTTC	CSVPTGAINNEQFF
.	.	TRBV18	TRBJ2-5	TGTGCCAGCTCACCAAGCGTCTACCAAGAGACCCAGTACTTC	CASSPSVYQETQYF
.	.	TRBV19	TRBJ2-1	TGTGCCAGTAGTATTTCCAACAGGGCTAATGAGCAGTTCTTC	CASSISNRANEQFF
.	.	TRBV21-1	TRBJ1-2	TGTGCCAGCAGCAAAGAGGAGGGCAGGGGGAACTATGGCTACACCTTC	CASSKEEGRGNYGYTF
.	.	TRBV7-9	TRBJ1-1	TGTGCCAGCAGCCCTCCCAGGGGTTTCACTGAAGCTTTCTTT	CASSPPRGFTEAFF
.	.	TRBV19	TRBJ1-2	TGTGCCAGTAGGAGCGGATCGTACTATGGCTACACCTTC	CASRSGSYYGYTF
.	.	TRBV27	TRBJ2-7	TGTGCCAGCAGTTTCGGACAATCCTACGAGCAGTACTTC	CASSFGQSYEQYF
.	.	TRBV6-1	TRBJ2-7	TGTGCCAGCAGTAACCAGGTTTCCTACGAGCAGTACTTC	CASSNQVSYEQYF